The 2 T cell receptor beta chains below all came from one sample that was sequenced in a study of blood T cell repertoires in COVID-19 (dated by TCRdb to about 2020). The library was obtained by the immunoSEQ multiplex PCR assay. TCRdb holds this immuneACCESS table with in-frame rearrangements only. Some clones are missing; in checked studies, unresolved V genes explain under half, and the rest has no known cause. Counted in this sample were some 120,000 clones; around nine tenths of them appeared once. Of the sample, 3.5% to 4.5% falls within the top ten clones. Material for sequencing was peripheral blood. Receptor source: a man aged 40-50 years with acute or convalescent COVID-19.

V and J are TRBV11-2 and TRBJ1-1, with 9 bases matching TRBD1. V was clipped by 4 bases and J by 4 bases; unmatched bases: 4. This CDR3 has 14 amino acids. CDR1 and CDR2 (germline): SGHAT, FQNNGV. DNA for the CDR3: TGTGCCAGCAGCTCACAGGGGGCAGGCACTGAAGCTTTCTTT. Translating gives CASSSQGAGTEAFF.

The V and J genes are TRBV6-5 and TRBJ1-5, with D perhaps TRBD1 (5 bases). Germline-derived CDR1 and CDR2 are MNHEY and SVGAGI. Trimming stripped 5 bases from V and 6 bases from J, with 17 bases between. The CDR3 covers 15 residues. The CDR3 loop is CASSSRDLVTQPQHF. For the CDR3, the DNA is TGTGCCAGCAGTAGTAGGGACTTAGTAACTCAGCCCCAGCATTTT.